This T cell receptor (beta chain) was observed in a study of T cell responses to AZD1222 COVID-19 vaccine (dated by TCRdb to about 2021). A note on the overall study: AZD1222 recipients given second doses at about 4 weeks or at about 12 weeks were pooled, since spike-specific TCR depth and breadth were not found to differ between the two schedules. A total of just over 230 trial participants underwent TCR sequencing, of whom roughly 210 had received two doses of AZD1222 and around 25 had received two doses of the MenACWY control vaccine. Trial participants were enrolled by age into subgroups of 18-55, 56-69 and 70-plus years, and around 150, 29 and 61 TCR-sequenced participants, respectively, were included in these subgroups. Study-wide findings and limitations: A significant rise in spike-specific TCR breadth and depth was observed after two AZD1222 doses relative to day 0 and relative to MenACWY recipients. Participants were mostly white British and included more females than males, and it was suggested by the authors that clonal diversity may have been underestimated. Because no day 14 peak-response samples were available, the repertoires could be characterized only after the peak T cell response. CD4 TCRs associated with the vaccine covered the entire spike protein, and the dominant responses were in regions 160-218 and 743-854. Reportedly, almost half of the unique spike-specific TCRs recognized epitopes lying outside the regions that are mutated in the B.1.351 and B.1.1.7 variants. Only six AZD1222 recipients were SARS-CoV-2 seropositive at baseline, limiting conclusions about previously exposed vaccinees. The 56-69-year group was small, and its depth increase did not reach significance, likely because of low power.

The CDR3 regions of human TCRbeta chains were subjected to immunosequencing. The study's processing was this. Repertoire TCRs were checked for matches against a reference library of SARS-CoV-2-specific TCRs that had been generated using the MIRA antigen-specificity platform. Breadth was defined as the fraction of unique TCRs that were SARS-CoV-2-associated. Depth was defined as the fraction of total T cells that were SARS-CoV-2-associated. Each spike-specific TCR was assigned to its reactive spike region and to a CD4 or CD8 class using the MIRA data. Log10-transformed breadth and depth values were compared by one-way ANOVA with Sidak's multiple comparisons tests. TCRdb took this table from immuneACCESS and kept in-frame rearrangements with V and J called. Such tables lack part of the clones; where checked against another copy, unresolved V genes explain under half of the gap, and the rest is unexplained. The DNA gave D and trimming, while V, J and clone size come from that table. The table for this sample lists 130,000 to 150,000 clones; roughly 92% of them were counted only once. Around 1.7% of the sample lies in the top ten.

Via the germline V gene, CDR1 is MNHEY and CDR2 SVGAGI. A distance of 13 bases separates the germline ends of V and J, which lose 7 bases and 4 bases respectively. Spanning cysteine to phenylalanine, the CDR3 consists of 14 amino acids. Only the CDR3 part of the read is kept: 42 bases, read in frame from the first base. Concerning this clone itself: This receptor's antigen is unknown. No much larger clone exists at a distance of one base, and base qualities are not known.

The time point label, as the study defines it: baseline before first vaccination. Samples from vaccinated people were obtained from the UK trials COV001 and COV002, which included a single-blind randomized controlled phase 2/3 trial of AZD1222 (ChAdOx1 nCoV-19) in healthy adults. Trial participant PBMC samples were collected at day 0 and day 28 after the second dose for TCRbeta chain sequencing. The TCR sequence derives from an adult in good health. The sequences come from peripheral blood, collected on day 0 of AZD1222 vaccination. Here the chain combines TRBV6-5 and TRBJ2-2; the D segment cannot be called with confidence. The CDR3 protein sequence reads: CASTQTGFTGELFF. The sequenced DNA: TGTGCCAGCACCCAGACTGGGTTCACCGGGGAGCTGTTTTTT.